This record looks at one TCR beta chain sequence and its context. Its antigen remains unknown. CDR1 MGHDK and CDR2 SYGVNS come from the germline V gene. Trimming left V 0 bases short and J 7 bases short, with 13 bases between. The CDR3 spans 15 residues. The TCR alpha and TCR beta cDNA libraries, bearing sample barcodes and UMIs, were generated by 5'RACE using constant-segment primers. TCRdb re-derived calls from the 5' RACE reads in MiXCR, one entry per CDR3 protein. The data contain more than 400,000 distinct CDR3 sequences, over 15% of them seen just once; the ten biggest clones take up roughly an eighth. The data belong to a study of T-cell memory formation after mild COVID-19. Background on the study: Across donors, TCR clusters were largely donor specific. Findings and limits, study-wide: Contracting CD4+ clones lay largely in CM and EM, with CD8+ ones residing in EMRA. Day 15 to 85 contracting clones showed balanced CD4/CD8; day 15 to 37 expanders favored CD4+.

The chain employs TRBV25-1 and TRBJ2-1; D is possibly TRBD1 (5 bases). The TCR comes from an adult woman who had mild COVID-19 (a few samples of this study predate the infection). Cell type and time point are not known. Input material: PBMCs or a T cell subset sorted from them (not recorded which). CDR3 in amino acids: CASSEYKQGENEQFF. The CDR3 DNA follows: TGTGCCAGCAGTGAATATAAGCAGGGTGAGAATGAGCAGTTCTTC.